This T cell receptor beta chain derives from a study of blood T cell repertoires in COVID-19. Study information: PBMCs, B-cell-depleted T cells, or T cells provided the cDNA or gDNA that made up the material.

The table came from immunoSEQ multiplex PCR; TCRdb's copy has only in-frame clones and leaves some out. Of 60,000 to 75,000 clones in the sample, more than 65% are singletons; the top ten hold about 10%. The material sequenced was peripheral blood. The sequence was obtained from a woman aged 45-65 years with acute or convalescent COVID-19.

CDR3 DNA sequence: TGTGCCAGTCAGTGGAGTAAGGCGAATTCACCCCTCCACTTT. This encodes CASQWSKANSPLHF. The J gene is TRBJ1-6, the V gene TRBV19, with no clear D. From germline, CDR1 is LNHDA and CDR2 SQIVND (reference sequence). Trimming removed 8 bases at V and 7 bases at J, with 15 bases between. The CDR3 sequence is 14 residues long.